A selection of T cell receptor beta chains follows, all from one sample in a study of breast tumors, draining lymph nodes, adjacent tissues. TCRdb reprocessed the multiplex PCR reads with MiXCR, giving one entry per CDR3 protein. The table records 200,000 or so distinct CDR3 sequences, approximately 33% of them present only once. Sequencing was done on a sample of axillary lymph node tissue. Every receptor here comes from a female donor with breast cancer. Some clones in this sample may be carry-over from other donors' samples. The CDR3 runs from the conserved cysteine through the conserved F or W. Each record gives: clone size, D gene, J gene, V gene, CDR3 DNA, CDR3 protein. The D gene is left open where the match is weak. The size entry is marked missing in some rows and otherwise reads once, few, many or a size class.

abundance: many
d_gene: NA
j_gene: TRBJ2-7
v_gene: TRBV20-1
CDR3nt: TGCAGTGCTAGACAGGGGTGGCTCGAGCAGTACTTC
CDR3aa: CSARQGWLEQYF

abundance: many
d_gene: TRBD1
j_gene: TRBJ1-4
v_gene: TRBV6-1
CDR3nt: TGTGCCAGCAGTGGGGGGACAGGCATCAATGAAAAACTGTTTTTT
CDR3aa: CASSGGTGINEKLFF

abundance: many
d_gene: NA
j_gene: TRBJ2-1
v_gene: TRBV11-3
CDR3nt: TGTGCCAGCAGCTTAGATACCCAGGGGTACAATGAGCAGTTCTTC
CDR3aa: CASSLDTQGYNEQFF

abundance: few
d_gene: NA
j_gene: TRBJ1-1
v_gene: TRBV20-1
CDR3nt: TGCAGTGCCAACCCCCGGGGGCGCGGCGGAACTGAAGCTTTCTTT
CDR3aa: CSANPRGRGGTEAFF

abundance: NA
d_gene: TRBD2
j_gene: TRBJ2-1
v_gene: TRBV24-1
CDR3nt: TGTGCCACCAGGGTCGTTAGCGGGGTACAGCATGAGCAGTTCTTC
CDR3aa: CATRVVSGVQHEQFF

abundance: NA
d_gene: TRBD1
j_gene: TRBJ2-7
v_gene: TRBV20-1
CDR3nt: TGCAGTGCTAGAGGGGGGGACAGGGGTTTGCCCGAGCAGTGCTTC
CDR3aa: CSARGGDRGLPEQCF

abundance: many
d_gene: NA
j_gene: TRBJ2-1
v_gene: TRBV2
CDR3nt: TGTGCCAGCAGTGAGACCAATGAGCAGTTCTTC
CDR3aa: CASSETNEQFF

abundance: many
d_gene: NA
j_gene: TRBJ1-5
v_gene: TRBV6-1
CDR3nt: TGTGCCAGCAGAGGGACATCCCGTTACAATCAGCCCCAGCATTTT
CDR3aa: CASRGTSRYNQPQHF

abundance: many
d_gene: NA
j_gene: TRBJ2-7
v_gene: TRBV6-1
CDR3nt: TGTGCCAGCAGTACCGGACTACCCGGGGAGCAGTACTTC
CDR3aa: CASSTGLPGEQYF

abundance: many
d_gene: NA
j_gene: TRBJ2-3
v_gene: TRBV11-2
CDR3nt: TGTGCCAGCAGCTCCCTCCTGGGACGAGATACGCAGTATTTT
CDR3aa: CASSSLLGRDTQYF

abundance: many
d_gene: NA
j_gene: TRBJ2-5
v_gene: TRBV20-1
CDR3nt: TGCAGTGCTAATAAGGTGTCGGGAGAAGAGACCCAGTACTTC
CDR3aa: CSANKVSGEETQYF

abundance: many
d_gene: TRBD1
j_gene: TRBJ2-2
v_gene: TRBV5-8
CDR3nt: TGTGCCAGCAGCTTGGGGGGCCAGGGGGCGCACACCGGGGAGCTGTTTTTT
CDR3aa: CASSLGGQGAHTGELFF

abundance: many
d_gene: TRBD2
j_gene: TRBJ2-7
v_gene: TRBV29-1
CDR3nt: TGCAGCCGCTTCTCCCGACTAGCGGGCTTCGGGTACTTC
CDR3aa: CSRFSRLAGFGYF

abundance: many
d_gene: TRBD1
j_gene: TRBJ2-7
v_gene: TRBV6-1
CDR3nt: TGTGCCAGCAACCCGGGACAGGGGTCCTACGAGCAGTACTTC
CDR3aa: CASNPGQGSYEQYF

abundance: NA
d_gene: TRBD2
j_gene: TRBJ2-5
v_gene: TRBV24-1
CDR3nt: TGTGCCACCGTTTCTAGCGGGAGGGAGACCCAGTACTTC
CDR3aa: CATVSSGRETQYF

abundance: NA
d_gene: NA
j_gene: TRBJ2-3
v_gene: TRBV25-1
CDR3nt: TGTGCCAGCAGTGAATGGGGGAATCCGGGACTGAGCACAGATACGCAGTATTTT
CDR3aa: CASSEWGNPGLSTDTQYF

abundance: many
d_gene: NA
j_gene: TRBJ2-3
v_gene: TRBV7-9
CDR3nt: TGTGCCAGCAGCTTAGGACGGGTCAGCACAGATACGCAGTATTTT
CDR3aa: CASSLGRVSTDTQYF

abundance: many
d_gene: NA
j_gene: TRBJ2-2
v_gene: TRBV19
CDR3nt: TGTGCCAGTAGTATAAGTGGCAGGTTGCGTCCCGGATTTTTT
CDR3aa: CASSISGRLRPGFF

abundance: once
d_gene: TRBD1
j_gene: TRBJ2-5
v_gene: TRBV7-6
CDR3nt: TGTGCCAGCAGACCTCCAGGGACAGGGGGTCGAGAGCGATACTTC
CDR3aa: CASRPPGTGGRERYF

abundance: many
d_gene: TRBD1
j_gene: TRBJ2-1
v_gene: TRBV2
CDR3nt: TGTGCCAGCAGGAGGGGACAGGGGATTTACAATGAGCAGTTCTTC
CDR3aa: CASRRGQGIYNEQFF

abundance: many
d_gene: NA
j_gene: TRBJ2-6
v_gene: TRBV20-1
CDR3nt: TGCAGTGCCCAACGGACTGGGGCCAACGTCCTGACTTTC
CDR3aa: CSAQRTGANVLTF

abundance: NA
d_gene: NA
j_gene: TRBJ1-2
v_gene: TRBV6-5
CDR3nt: TGTGCCAGCAGTCCCCTCCTCAGTGACCCCGGACGGGGTGACTATGGCTACACCTTC
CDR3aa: CASSPLLSDPGRGDYGYTF

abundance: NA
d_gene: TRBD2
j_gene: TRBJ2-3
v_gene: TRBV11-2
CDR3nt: TGTGCCAGCAGCTTCCTACGGGGGGGCCCCACAGATACGCAGTATTTT
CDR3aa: CASSFLRGGPTDTQYF

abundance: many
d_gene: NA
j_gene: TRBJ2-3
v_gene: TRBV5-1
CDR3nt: TGCGCCAGCAGCTTGAGGGCTAGCGAGGATACGCAGTATTTT
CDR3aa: CASSLRASEDTQYF

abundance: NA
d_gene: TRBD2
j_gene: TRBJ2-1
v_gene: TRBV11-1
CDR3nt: TGTGCCAGCAGCTTATCCACTAGCGGATACAATGAGCAGTTCTTC
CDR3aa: CASSLSTSGYNEQFF

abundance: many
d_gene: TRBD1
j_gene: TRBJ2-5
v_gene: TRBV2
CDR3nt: TGTGCCAGCAGTGGGGACAGGGTCGCTGAGACCCAGTACTTC
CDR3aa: CASSGDRVAETQYF

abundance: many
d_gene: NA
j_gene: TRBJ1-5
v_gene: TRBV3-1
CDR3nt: TGTGCCAGCAGCTTGATGGACTCGCCCCAGCATTTT
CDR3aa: CASSLMDSPQHF

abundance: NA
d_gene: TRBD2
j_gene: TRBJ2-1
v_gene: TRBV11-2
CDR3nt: TGTGCCAGCAGCTACTCCGGGACTAGCGGGAGAAGAAATGAGCAGTTCTTC
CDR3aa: CASSYSGTSGRRNEQFF

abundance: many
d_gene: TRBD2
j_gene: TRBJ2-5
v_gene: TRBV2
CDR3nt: TGTGCCAGCAGTGGCGGACTAGCCCTGGAGGAGACCCAGTACTTC
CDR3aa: CASSGGLALEETQYF

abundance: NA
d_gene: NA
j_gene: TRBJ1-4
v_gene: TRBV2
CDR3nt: TGTGCCAGCAGTGATATAGGTGGGGCAGTAAAACTGTTTTTT
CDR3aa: CASSDIGGAVKLFF

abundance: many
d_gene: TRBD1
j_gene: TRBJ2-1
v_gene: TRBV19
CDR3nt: TGTGCCAGTAGAAGTCGGTGGACAGGGGAGGATGAGCAGTTCTTC
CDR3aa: CASRSRWTGEDEQFF

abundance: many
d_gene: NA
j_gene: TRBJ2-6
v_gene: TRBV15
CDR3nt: TGTGCCACCAGCAGAGTTGTAATTAGGGCCTCTGGGGCCAACGTCCTGACTTTC
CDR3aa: CATSRVVIRASGANVLTF

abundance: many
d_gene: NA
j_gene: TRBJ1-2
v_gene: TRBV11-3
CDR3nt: TGTGCCAGCAGCTTGCACAGGGACTTATGTGGCTACACCTTC
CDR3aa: CASSLHRDLCGYTF

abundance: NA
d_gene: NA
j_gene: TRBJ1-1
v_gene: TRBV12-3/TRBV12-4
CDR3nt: TGTGCCAGCAGTTTCACCGCCCGAGATGAAGCTTTCTTT
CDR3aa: CASSFTARDEAFF

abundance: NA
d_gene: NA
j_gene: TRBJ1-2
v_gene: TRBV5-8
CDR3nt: TGTGCCAGCAGCTTGGCGACAGCGGGCTGGGGCTATGGCTACACCTTC
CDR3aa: CASSLATAGWGYGYTF

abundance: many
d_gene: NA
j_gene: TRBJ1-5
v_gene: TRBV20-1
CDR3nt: TGCAGTACTGCTGTTGGGCACCACAGTCAGCCCCAGCATTTT
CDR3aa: CSTAVGHHSQPQHF

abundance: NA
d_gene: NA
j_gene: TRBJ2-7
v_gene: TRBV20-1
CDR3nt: TGCAGTGCTAGTCGCCGGGTAATTGGCGAGCAGTACTTC
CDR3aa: CSASRRVIGEQYF

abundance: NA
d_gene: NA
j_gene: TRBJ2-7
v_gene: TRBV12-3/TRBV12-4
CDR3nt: TGTGCCAGCAGTTTAGGTCCGTTAACAGGGTTCCACGAGCAGTACTTC
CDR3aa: CASSLGPLTGFHEQYF

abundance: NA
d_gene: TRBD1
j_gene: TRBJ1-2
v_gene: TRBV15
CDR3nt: TGTGCCACCAGCAGACCAGGACAGGGGGCTGGAGGCTACACCTTC
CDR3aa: CATSRPGQGAGGYTF

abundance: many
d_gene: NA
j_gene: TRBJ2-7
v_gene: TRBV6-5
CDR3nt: TGTGCCAGCAGTTACGCAAGGGGGGGGTACTACGAGCAGTACTTC
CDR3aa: CASSYARGGYYEQYF

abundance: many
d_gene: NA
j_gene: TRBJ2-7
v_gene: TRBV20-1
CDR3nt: TGCAGTGCTAGAAACCCGGGGTCCTACGAGCAGTACTTC
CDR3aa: CSARNPGSYEQYF

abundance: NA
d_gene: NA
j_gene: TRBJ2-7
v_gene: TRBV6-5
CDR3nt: TGTGCCAGCACCCCCGCCGGGGCGGGCGAGCAGTACTTC
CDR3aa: CASTPAGAGEQYF

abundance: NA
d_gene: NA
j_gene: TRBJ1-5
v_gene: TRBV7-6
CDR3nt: NA
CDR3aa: CASSFYICSASGGRSQPQHF

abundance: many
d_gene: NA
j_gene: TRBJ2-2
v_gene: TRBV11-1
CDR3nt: TGTGCCAGCAAAAGGGTGATTTCCGGGGAGCTGTTTTTT
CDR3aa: CASKRVISGELFF

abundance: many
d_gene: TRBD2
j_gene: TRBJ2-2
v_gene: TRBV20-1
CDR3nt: TGCAGTGCTAGAGCAACTAGCGGATACACCGGGGAGCTGTTTTTT
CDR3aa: CSARATSGYTGELFF

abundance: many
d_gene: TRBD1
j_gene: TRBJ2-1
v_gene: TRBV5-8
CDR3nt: TGTGCCAGCAGCGTCGACGGGACAGGGAGCAATGAGCAGTTCTTC
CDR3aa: CASSVDGTGSNEQFF

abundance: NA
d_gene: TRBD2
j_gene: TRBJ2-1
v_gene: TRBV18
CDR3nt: TGTGCCAGCTCACCAGAGAGCGGGGGCCTCCACAATGAGCAGTTCTTC
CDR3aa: CASSPESGGLHNEQFF

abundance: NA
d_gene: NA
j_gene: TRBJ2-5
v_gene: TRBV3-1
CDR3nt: TGTGCCAGCAGCCAAGAGAGGGGGGGGGCCGGGGAGACCCAGTACTTC
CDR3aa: CASSQERGGAGETQYF

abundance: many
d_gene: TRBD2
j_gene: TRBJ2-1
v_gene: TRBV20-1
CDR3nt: TGCAGTGCTACTGGACTAGCCCAACACTTCAATGAGCAGTTCTTC
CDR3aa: CSATGLAQHFNEQFF

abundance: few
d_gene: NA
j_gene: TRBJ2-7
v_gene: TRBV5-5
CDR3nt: TGTGGCAGCAGCTCAACCTACGAGCAGTACTTC
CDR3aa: CGSSSTYEQYF

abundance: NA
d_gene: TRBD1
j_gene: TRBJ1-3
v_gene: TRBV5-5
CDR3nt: TGTGCCAGCAGCCTGCGAGGGACAGGGGGCGCCGGTGGGAACACCATATATTTT
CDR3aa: CASSLRGTGGAGGNTIYF

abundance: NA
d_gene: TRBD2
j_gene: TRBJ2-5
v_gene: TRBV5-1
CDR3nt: TGCGCCAGCAGCTTAGCGGGAGGGCCTCACGAGACCCAGTACTTC
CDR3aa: CASSLAGGPHETQYF

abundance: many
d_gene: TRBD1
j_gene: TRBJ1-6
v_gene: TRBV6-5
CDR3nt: TGTGCCAGTCGGTTGGGACAGCATAATTCACCCCTCCACTTT
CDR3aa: CASRLGQHNSPLHF